The 28 T cell receptor beta chains below all came from one sample that was sequenced in a study of metastatic and nonmetastatic thyroid tumors. TCRdb re-called the PCR reads via MiXCR. This table has over 70,000 clones, less than 20% appearing once. Treatment of any kind had been given to no patient before thyroid surgery. Sequenced material: blood. All receptors come from a female donor with papillary thyroid cancer or a benign thyroid nodule (not recorded which). Some clones in this sample may be carry-over from other donors' samples.

The V gene is TRBV20-1, the J gene TRBJ1-4; unclear D gene. The CDR3 covers 14 residues. Between the trimmed V and J ends, which lost 3 bases and 0 bases, there was a span of 8 bases. The V gene's germline CDR1 is DFQATT and CDR2 SNEGSKA (reference sequence). CDR3 region: CSARTYPTNEKLFF. The CDR3, as DNA: TGCAGTGCTAGGACTTATCCAACTAATGAAAAACTGTTTTTT.

In DNA, the CDR3 is TGTGCCAGCAGACGTGACAGCTCCTATAATTCACCCCTCCACTTT. This translates into CASRRDSSYNSPLHF. The J gene is TRBJ1-6, the V gene TRBV5-4, with D perhaps matching TRBD1 (5 bases). There are 15 residues in the CDR3. CDR1 is SGHNT, CDR2 YYREEE, per germline (reference sequence). With 5 bases removed from V and 0 bases from J, the gap between germline ends came to 9 bases. Supplemented by reference TRBV5-4 and TRBJ1-6, the full variable domain reads ETGVTQSPTHLIKTRGQQVTLRCSSQSGHNTVSWYQQALGQGPQFIFQYYREEENGRGNFPPRFSGLQFPNYSSELNVNALELDDSALYLCASRRDSSYNSPLHFGNGTRLTVT.

Concerning this clone: This sample also contains other DNA sequences that code for the same CDR3. The V call is TRBV7-9, the J call TRBJ2-7, with 7 bases matching TRBD2. J was trimmed by 4 bases and V by 1 base; bases with no gene match: 4. The length of the CDR3 is 14 residues. Germline CDR1 is SEHNR and CDR2 is FQNEAQ (reference sequence). The CDR3 is CASSLEGGGYEQYF. Here the CDR3 DNA reads TGTGCCAGCAGCTTAGAAGGCGGGGGATACGAGCAGTACTTC.

This clone was seen many times. The rearrangement links TRBV6-1 to TRBJ2-2; possibly TRBD2 for D (5 bases). This CDR3 contains 17 residues. Germline assignment: CDR1 MNHNS and CDR2 SASEGT. Trimming took off 6 bases at V and 2 bases at J, with 19 bases between the two ends. The CDR3 loop reads CASRRLVGPSNTGELFF. The DNA of the CDR3 is TGTGCCAGCAGGCGGTTGGTAGGCCCTAGCAACACCGGGGAGCTGTTTTTT.

This clone appeared many times. This chain links TRBV3-1 with TRBJ2-3, with D hard to call. Trimming removed 4 bases from V and 3 bases from J, with 5 bases in between. The CDR3 has 12 residues. Germline V gene lookup returns CDR1 LGHDT and CDR2 YNNKEL (reference sequence). CDR3 bases: TGTGCCAGCAGCCGTATGACAGATACGCAGTATTTT. Residues: CASSRMTDTQYF.

The V and J genes are TRBV12-3 or TRBV12-4 and TRBJ2-7; the D gene is possibly TRBD2 (5 bases). V dropped 5 bases and J dropped 4 bases, with 15 bases sitting between them. This CDR3 comprises 14 residues. CDR3 loop: CASSLVGVDYEQYF. In DNA form, the CDR3 reads TGTGCCAGCAGTCTCGTGGGAGTGGATTACGAGCAGTACTTC.

This clone was counted many times. Given a much more abundant clone one base away, this may be a read error. The chain links TRBV6-1 to TRBJ1-2; TRBD1 aligns across 7 bases. Trimming took 4 bases from V and 4 from J; bases not matched to a gene: 3. Per the germline V gene, CDR1 is MNHNS and CDR2 is SASEGT. The CDR3 is 13 amino acids. In DNA, the CDR3 is TGTGCCAGCAGTGTGGGGACAGTCTATGGCTACACCTTC. The encoded protein is CASSVGTVYGYTF.

The rearrangement joins TRBV4-1 to TRBJ1-5; a weak D match, TRBD1 (5 bases). The CDR3 runs 16 residues. Germline lookup yields CDR1 MGHRA and CDR2 YSYEKL. V lost 1 base, J lost 6 bases, and 16 bases lay in between. In DNA, the CDR3 is TGCGCCAGCAGCCAAGTACCAGGGCCAGTCAGTCAGCCCCAGCATTTT. Its protein is CASSQVPGPVSQPQHF.

Note on this clone: A read error may explain this, as a much larger clone is one base away. The chain recombines TRBV11-2 with TRBJ1-6, with 8 bases identical to TRBD1. Germline V CDR1 and CDR2: SGHAT, FQNNGV. The CDR3 length is 16 residues. The trim removed 7 bases at V and 7 bases at J, leaving 12 bases unmatched. CDR3 region: CASNSPWTGSNSPLHF. For the CDR3, the DNA is TGTGCCAGCAACTCGCCGTGGACAGGGAGCAATTCACCCCTCCACTTT.

In its sample, this clone was seen many times. The CDR3 loop reads CASSQAGAGQSSYNEQFF. The CDR3 nucleotides read TGCGCCAGCAGCCAAGCAGGGGCGGGGCAGAGCTCCTACAATGAGCAGTTCTTC. The rearrangement links TRBV4-1 to TRBJ2-1, with D possibly called TRBD1 or TRBD2 (6 bases each). V lost 1 base and J lost 0, with 16 bases in between. Germline loops: CDR1 MGHRA, CDR2 YSYEKL. The CDR3 is 18 residues long.

This clone showed up many times. The CDR3 DNA follows: TGTGCCAGCAGTTTAGCCCTTCAAATGAATGAGCAGTTCTTC. Residues: CASSLALQMNEQFF. V usage is TRBV27 and J usage is TRBJ2-1; D uncertain. The CDR3 has 14 amino acids. Trimming took off 2 bases at V and 7 bases at J, with 12 bases between the two ends. Germline V gene sequence: CDR1 MNHEY, CDR2 SMNVEV (reference sequence).

The DNA for the CDR3 is TGTGCCAGCAGCTTCGGCACTTCTAACTATGGCTACACCTTC. It codes for CASSFGTSNYGYTF. The V and J genes are TRBV7-2 and TRBJ1-2; D unclear. The CDR3 spans 14 residues. Trimming shortened V by 3 bases and J by 0 bases, and 8 bases separated the two germline ends. CDR1 is SGHTA and CDR2 is FQGNSA in the germline V gene.

This clone was seen a handful of times. The V call is TRBV28, the J call TRBJ1-2; D call uncertain. This CDR3 is built from 13 residues. Germline V CDR1 and CDR2: MDHEN, SYDVKM. V shed 3 bases and J shed 3 bases, with 8 bases lying between them. CDR3 protein: CASSFPRYYGYTF. CDR3 in DNA: TGTGCCAGCAGTTTCCCCAGATACTATGGCTACACCTTC.

The chain recombines TRBV28 with TRBJ1-1, with TRBD1 matching 10 bases. The ends lost 4 bases at V and 11 bases at J; junction bases unmatched: 13. CDR1 and CDR2 from the germline V gene are MDHEN and SYDVKM. The CDR3 is 15 amino acids. In nucleotides, the CDR3 is TGTGCCAGCAGTTCGACAGGGGGCGTGAGCGGGCACGCTTTCTTT. Translating gives CASSSTGGVSGHAFF.

This clone has a count of ten or more. V and J are TRBV7-9 and TRBJ1-5, with a weak D call TRBD1 (5 bases). V gave up 1 base and J gave up 9 bases, with 10 bases separating them. Germline V gives CDR1 SEHNR, CDR2 FQNEAQ (reference sequence). CDR3 length equals 13 residues. CDR3 loop: CASSLEGTWPQHF. CDR3 in DNA: TGTGCCAGCAGCTTAGAGGGGACCTGGCCCCAGCATTTT.

By sample share, this clone is medium-sized. V usage is TRBV30 and J usage is TRBJ1-5; D gene uncertain. Trimming pared 0 bases from V and 2 bases from J, leaving 8 bases between. The CDR3 spans 14 residues. Germline CDR1 GTSNPN, CDR2 SVGIG (reference sequence). CDR3 nucleotide sequence: TGTGCCTGGAGTGTCCCTGGGGGCAATCAGCCCCAGCATTTT. This translates into CAWSVPGGNQPQHF. Variable domain in full (rest from reference TRBV30 and TRBJ1-5): SQTIHQWPATLVQPVGSPLSLECTVEGTSNPNLYWYRQAAGRGLQLLFYSVGIGQISSEVPQNLSASRPQDRQFILSSKKLLLSDSGFYLCAWSVPGGNQPQHFGDGTRLSIL.

This chain links TRBV30 with TRBJ1-5; TRBD1 aligns across 7 bases. The trim removed 3 bases at V and 7 bases at J, leaving 9 bases unmatched. The V gene's germline CDR1 is GTSNPN and CDR2 SVGIG (reference sequence). The CDR3 totals 14 residues. As DNA, the CDR3 is TGTGCCTGGAGCTTGACAGGGTCAGGGCAGCCCCAGCATTTT. Its protein product is CAWSLTGSGQPQHF. The variable domain in full, completed from reference TRBV30 and TRBJ1-5, reads SQTIHQWPATLVQPVGSPLSLECTVEGTSNPNLYWYRQAAGRGLQLLFYSVGIGQISSEVPQNLSASRPQDRQFILSSKKLLLSDSGFYLCAWSLTGSGQPQHFGDGTRLSIL.

This clone occurred many times. The rearrangement uses TRBV5-5 and TRBJ2-2; D gene unclear. The germline V gene has CDR1 SGHKS and CDR2 YYEKEE (reference sequence). The CDR3 extends over 13 amino acids. Trimming shortened V by 1 base and J by 8 bases, and 9 bases separated the two germline ends. The CDR3 nucleotides are TGTGCCAGCAGCTTGAGCTTGGCTGGGGAGCTGTTTTTT. Protein sequence: CASSLSLAGELFF.

This clone was found many times. The J gene is TRBJ2-2, the V gene TRBV11-2, with D possibly being TRBD1 (5 bases). This CDR3 spans 14 amino acids. Germline V gene lookup returns CDR1 SGHAT and CDR2 FQNNGV. V lost 3 bases to trimming and J lost 7 bases, with 12 bases between them. The DNA of the CDR3 is TGTGCCAGCAGCTTCAGCAGGGCTGTCGGGGAGCTGTTTTTT. As protein: CASSFSRAVGELFF. The full variable domain, with the rest looked up from reference TRBV11-2 and TRBJ2-2, is EAGVAQSPRYKIIEKRQSVAFWCNPISGHATLYWYQQILGQGPKLLIQFQNNGVVDDSQLPKDRFSAERLKGVDSTLKIQPAKLEDSAVYLCASSFSRAVGELFFGEGSRLTVL.

This clone has at least ten counts. The CDR3 DNA reads as TGTGCCAGCAGCGTCTACCGCTCTGGGGCCAACGTCCTGACTTTC. The encoded protein is CASSVYRSGANVLTF. The chain links TRBV14 to TRBJ2-6; D remains ambiguous. The germline V and J ends were trimmed by 5 bases and 0 bases, with 8 bases remaining between them. Germline V gene sequence: CDR1 SGHDN, CDR2 FVKESK. The CDR3 length is 15 residues.

There are many counts of this clone. The rearrangement joins TRBV5-1 to TRBJ1-1; the match to TRBD1 covers 11 bases. The germline V gene encodes CDR1 SGHRS and CDR2 YFSETQ. This CDR3 region has 16 residues. The V segment lost 4 bases and the J segment 0 bases; nucleotides outside the gene matches: 5. This CDR3 is CASSQGQGAVNTEAFF. The CDR3 bases are TGCGCCAGCAGCCAAGGACAGGGGGCCGTGAACACTGAAGCTTTCTTT.

There are many counts of this clone. The chain employs TRBV20-1 and TRBJ2-1, with D perhaps assigned TRBD1 or TRBD2 (5 bases each). This CDR3 has 16 amino acids. Germline V gene lookup returns CDR1 DFQATT and CDR2 SNEGSKA (reference sequence). Trimming cost V 0 bases and J 0 bases, with 12 bases left between them. Written as DNA, the CDR3 is TGCAGTGCTAGAGATCCCGGGACCCTCTCCTACAATGAGCAGTTCTTC. This gives the protein CSARDPGTLSYNEQFF.

The V gene is TRBV28, the J gene TRBJ1-5; D gene unclear. Germline CDR1 and CDR2: MDHEN and SYDVKM. Trimming took off 4 bases at V and 7 bases at J, with 14 bases between the two ends. The CDR3 loop spans 14 amino acids. The CDR3 loop is CASSSYREGQPQHF. DNA of the CDR3: TGTGCCAGCAGTTCGTACCGAGAGGGACAGCCCCAGCATTTT.

The chain links TRBV11-2 to TRBJ2-2; unclear D gene. Germline V gives CDR1 SGHAT, CDR2 FQNNGV. V was pared by 0 bases and J by 3 bases, with 8 bases between. The CDR3 loop spans 15 amino acids. The CDR3 nucleotides read TGTGCCAGCAGCTTAGATCCGCTGTACACCGGGGAGCTGTTTTTT. Translating gives CASSLDPLYTGELFF.

This clone was observed at least ten times. This sequence joins TRBV9 and TRBJ1-5; D is unresolved. This CDR3 contains 13 residues. The germline V and J ends were trimmed by 0 bases and 5 bases, with 6 bases remaining between them. The germline gives CDR1 SGDLS, CDR2 YYNGEE. The CDR3 here is CASSVAPDQPQHF. CDR3 nucleotide sequence: TGTGCCAGCAGCGTAGCACCCGATCAGCCCCAGCATTTT.

This clone was found many times. Distinct nucleotide sequences in the sample also encode this CDR3. V usage is TRBV19 and J usage is TRBJ2-7, with D possibly TRBD1 on 6 matching bases. Germline CDR1 LNHDA, CDR2 SQIVND (reference sequence). The ends were cut back, 6 bases at V and 7 bases at J, with 10 bases in the middle. CDR3 size: 11 residues. CDR3: CASSTGQEQYF. As DNA, the CDR3 is TGTGCCAGTAGCACAGGGCAAGAGCAGTACTTC.

This clone was observed a handful of times. Since a much larger clone is just one base distant, this may be a read error. The chain combines TRBV2 with TRBJ2-3; TRBD2 agrees at 13 bases. V gave up 6 bases and J gave up 11 bases; unmatched junction bases: 8. CDR3 size: 14 residues. Looked up from germline, CDR1 is SNHLY and CDR2 is FYNNEI. CDR3 bases: TGTGCCAGCAGGTCGGGACTAGCGGGAAGGGAGCAGTATTTT. Encoded protein: CASRSGLAGREQYF.

In this sample, this clone turned up many times. The chain recombines TRBV28 with TRBJ2-3; a possible D gene is TRBD1 (6 bases). The CDR3 totals 16 residues. Trimming took 4 bases from V and 1 from J, leaving 15 bases between them. Germline CDR1 and CDR2: MDHEN and SYDVKM. The CDR3 region has the DNA TGTGCCAGCAGTTCAGAGGCGCACAGGGGCACAGATACGCAGTATTTT. It translates to CASSSEAHRGTDTQYF.